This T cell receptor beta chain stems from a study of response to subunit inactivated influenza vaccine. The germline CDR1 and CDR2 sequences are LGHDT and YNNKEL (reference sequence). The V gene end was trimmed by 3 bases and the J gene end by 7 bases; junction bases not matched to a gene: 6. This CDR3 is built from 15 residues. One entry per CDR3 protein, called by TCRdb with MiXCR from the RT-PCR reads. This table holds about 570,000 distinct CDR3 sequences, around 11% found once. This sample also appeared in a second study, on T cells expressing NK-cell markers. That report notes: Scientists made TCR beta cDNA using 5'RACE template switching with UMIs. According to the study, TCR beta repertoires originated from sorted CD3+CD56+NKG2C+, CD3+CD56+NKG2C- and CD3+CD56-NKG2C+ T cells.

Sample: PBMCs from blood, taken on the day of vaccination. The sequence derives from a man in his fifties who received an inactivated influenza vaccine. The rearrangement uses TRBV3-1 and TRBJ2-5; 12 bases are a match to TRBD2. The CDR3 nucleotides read TGTGCCAGCAGCCAGAGACTAGCGGGGGAGCCGACCCAGTACTTC. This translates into CASSQRLAGEPTQYF.